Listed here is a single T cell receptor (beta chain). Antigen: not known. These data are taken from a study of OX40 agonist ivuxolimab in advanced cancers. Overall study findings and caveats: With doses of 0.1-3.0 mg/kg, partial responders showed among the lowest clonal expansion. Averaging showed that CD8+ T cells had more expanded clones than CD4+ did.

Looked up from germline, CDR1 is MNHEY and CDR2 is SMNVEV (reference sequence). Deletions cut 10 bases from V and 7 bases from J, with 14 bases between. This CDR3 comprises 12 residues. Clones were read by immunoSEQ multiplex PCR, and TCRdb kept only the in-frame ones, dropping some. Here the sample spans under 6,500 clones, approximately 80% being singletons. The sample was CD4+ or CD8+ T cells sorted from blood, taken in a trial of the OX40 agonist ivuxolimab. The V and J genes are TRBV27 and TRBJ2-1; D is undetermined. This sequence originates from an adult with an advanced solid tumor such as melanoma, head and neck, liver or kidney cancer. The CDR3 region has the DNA TGTGCCACCGCGAGGTTAGGGAATGAGCAGTTCTTC. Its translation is CATARLGNEQFF.